This TCR beta chain was documented in a study of T cell responses to AZD1222 COVID-19 vaccine. Study-level points and caveats: Only a handful of AZD1222 recipients, five to seven in all, had baseline seropositivity. Two AZD1222 doses significantly raised spike-specific TCR breadth and depth over controls. Clonal diversity was possibly underestimated, and white British individuals and females predominated among donors. Close to half of all spike-specific TCRs reportedly target regions of the variants that are unmutated.

The protocol was immunoSEQ multiplex PCR, while the TCRdb copy is restricted to in-frame clones and leaves out a portion. The sample lists approximately 130,000 clones; 93% were seen once. Deletions cut 0 bases from V and 2 bases from J, with 10 bases between. This CDR3 comprises 15 residues. Per the germline V gene, CDR1 is LNHNV and CDR2 is YYDKDF (reference sequence). This clone occurred once. Its target is unknown. The sequences come from peripheral blood, collected on day 0 of AZD1222 vaccination. This clonotype originated in an adult in good health. The chain couples TRBV15 to TRBJ1-2; a weak D match, TRBD1 (5 bases). The chain's CDR3 is CATSRDRVYNYGYTF. The DNA of the CDR3 is TGTGCCACCAGCAGAGACAGGGTCTACAACTATGGCTACACCTTC.